This section outlines one T cell receptor beta chain sequence together with its context. CDR3 length: 14 amino acids. Germline V lookup: CDR1 SEHNR, CDR2 FQNEAQ (reference sequence). Trimming cost V 5 bases and J 0 bases; bases outside gene matches: 3. This specimen belongs to a study of blood T cell repertoires in COVID-19. Clones were sequenced by immunoSEQ multiplex PCR, and TCRdb holds only the in-frame ones, with some missing. The sample lists tens of thousands of clones; about 90% were seen once. Sequencing input: peripheral blood. This sequence originates from a woman aged 55-69 years with active COVID-19. This chain links TRBV7-9 with TRBJ2-7, with 8 bases aligning to TRBD2. The chain's CDR3 is CASSRGGLSYEQYF. The CDR3, as DNA: TGTGCCAGCAGCCGGGGGGGACTCTCCTACGAGCAGTACTTC. The entire variable domain, with the rest obtained from reference TRBV7-9 and TRBJ2-7, is as follows: DTGVSQNPRHKITKRGQNVTFRCDPISEHNRLYWYRQTLGQGPEFLTYFQNEAQLEKSRLLSDRFSAERPKGSFSTLEIQRTEQGDSAMYLCASSRGGLSYEQYFGPGTRLTVT.